This TCR beta chain was profiled in a study of cytomegalovirus exposure and HLA in healthy donors. PCR amplification relied on 60 Vbeta primers (plus 13 Jbeta primers). Per the original methods: It was a later analysis that counted about 80 million unique TCR beta chains, of which approximately 11 million were shared. Assay used: immunoSEQ multiplex PCR; TCRdb lists only in-frame clones, some missing. V and J calls and clone size come straight from that table; D and trimming were deduced from the DNA. The data show 140,000 or so clones, roughly 85% seen once. V was clipped by 5 bases and J by 8 bases; unmatched bases: 6. The CDR3 covers 13 residues. The germline CDR1 and CDR2 sequences are SGHVS and FNYEAQ.

The TCR originated in a woman aged 30 to 39 in good health and CMV-seronegative. Specimen: PBMCs. This chain joins TRBV7-6 and TRBJ1-1; 9 bases map to TRBD1. In nucleotides, the CDR3 is TGTGCCAGCAGCCCGACAGGGGGGGTAGAAGCTTTCTTT. This encodes CASSPTGGVEAFF.